Listed below are T cell receptor beta chains from one sample, sequenced in a study of shared T cell receptors in the human thymus. Assay: immunoSEQ multiplex PCR; the TCRdb copy retains only in-frame clones and omits some. Of fewer than 700,000 clones listed, 70% to 90% are singletons. This sample was also put to use in a study of human thymus T cells.

What was sequenced was thymocytes. Every receptor here comes from a boy under two years old with a congenital heart defect. Each CDR3 is given with its conserved first and last residue. D genes are given only for firm matches. Not every row has a clone size; where given, it reads once, few, many or a size class.

TRBJ2-7	TRBD1	.	TRBV27	TGTGCCAGCAGAGGTGGACAGGTCTCCTACGAGCAGTACTTC	CASRGGQVSYEQYF
TRBJ2-1	TRBD2	.	TRBV2	TGTGCCAGCAGCGGTAGCGGGGGGAGCTCCTACAATGAGCAGTTCTTC	CASSGSGGSSYNEQFF
TRBJ2-2	.	.	TRBV15	TGTGCCACCAGCAGAGATCAAACCCCCCAGGGCCCTGGGGAGCTGTTTTTT	CATSRDQTPQGPGELFF
TRBJ2-5	TRBD2	.	TRBV27	TGTGCCAGCAGTTGGACCCGGGGTGGCGGGAGAGAGACCCAGTACTTC	CASSWTRGGGRETQYF
TRBJ2-1	TRBD2	.	TRBV5-8	TGTGCCACCGACTCCCCGGGGGGGAGGGAGCAGTTCTTC	CATDSPGGREQFF
TRBJ2-3	TRBD1	few	TRBV4-2	TGTGCCAGCAGCCAAGGAGCAAGGACAGGGACTCACACAGATACGCAGTATTTT	CASSQGARTGTHTDTQYF
TRBJ1-2	.	once	TRBV10-3	TGTGCCATCGCCCCAGGAGGACGTAACTATGGCTACACCTTC	CAIAPGGRNYGYTF
TRBJ2-1	TRBD2	.	TRBV4-1	TGCGCCAGCCGGGAGGGCCATCCGTACAATGAGCAGTTCTTC	CASREGHPYNEQFF
TRBJ2-7	.	.	TRBV4-3	TGCGCCAGCAGCCAAGATAAGGGCGGGATTTACGAGCAGTACTTC	CASSQDKGGIYEQYF
TRBJ2-7	.	.	TRBV4-3	TGCGCCAGCAGCCTCGGAGGCGGCTCCCGCGGGTACGAGCAGTACTTC	CASSLGGGSRGYEQYF
TRBJ2-2	TRBD1	.	TRBV25-1	TGTGCCAGCACCCCGGGACAGGGGGCCGGGGAGCTGTTTTTT	CASTPGQGAGELFF
TRBJ2-7	TRBD1	.	TRBV19	TGTGCCAGTAGTCTCCGGGACAGCTCCTACGAGCAGTACTTC	CASSLRDSSYEQYF
TRBJ1-5	.	.	TRBV6-4	TGTGCCAGCAGTGACTCGATGGATCAGGGCGATCAGCCCCAGCATTTT	CASSDSMDQGDQPQHF
TRBJ2-5	.	few	TRBV27	TGTGCCAGCAGCCCCATTCTGAGAGGGCGTCAAGAGACCCAGTACTTC	CASSPILRGRQETQYF
TRBJ2-7	.	.	TRBV11-2	TGTGCCAGCAGCTTAGGGAGGGATTTCCACGAGCAGTACTTC	CASSLGRDFHEQYF
TRBJ1-1	.	.	TRBV11-2	TGTGCCAGCAGCTTAAGGACTTCGAACACTGAAGCTTTCTTT	CASSLRTSNTEAFF
TRBJ2-1	TRBD2	.	TRBV5-6	TGTGCCAGCACCGGGACCGGGGCGGGAGGGAATCCCTCCTACAATGAGCAGTTCTTC	CASTGTGAGGNPSYNEQFF
TRBJ2-1	TRBD2	.	TRBV5-5	TGTGCCAGCAGCTTCTCGGGACTAGCGGCTCAGGGGCAGTTCTTC	CASSFSGLAAQGQFF
TRBJ2-5	TRBD2	.	TRBV6-1	TGTGCCAGCAGTGAAAAGGGGACTAGCGGAGGGGTCCAAGAGACCCAGTACTTC	CASSEKGTSGGVQETQYF
TRBJ2-3	.	.	TRBV11-1	TGTGCCAGCAGCTTAGCGCAGTTTGAGGGCTCGACAGATACGCAGTATTTT	CASSLAQFEGSTDTQYF
TRBJ2-1	TRBD2	.	TRBV5-1	TGCGCCGCCGCCCGGGGACTAGCGGGAGGGCCGGGTGAAAATGAGCAGTTCTTC	CAAARGLAGGPGENEQFF
TRBJ1-2	TRBD1	.	TRBV11-3	TGTGCCAGCAGCTCGCCCGGGACAGAGAACTATGGCTACACCTTC	CASSSPGTENYGYTF
TRBJ1-4	.	.	TRBV25-1	TGTGCCAGCAGTGAGAAGGGTCGACAGCACGAAAAACTGTTTTTT	CASSEKGRQHEKLFF
TRBJ2-1	.	.	TRBV27	TGTGCCAGCAGTTCGGACGGGAGCTCCTACAATGAGCAGTTCTTC	CASSSDGSSYNEQFF
TRBJ2-7	.	.	TRBV7-9	TGTGCCAGCAGCTTAGCGGAACACAGGGCGTTACCCCAGTACTTC	CASSLAEHRALPQYF
TRBJ2-5	TRBD2	.	TRBV13	TGTGCCAGCAGCCCGCGGGGGATTCAAGAGACCCAGTACTTC	CASSPRGIQETQYF
TRBJ2-1	.	.	TRBV21-1	TGTGCCAGCTTGGGACTAGCGGAATCCTACAATGAGCAGTTCTTC	CASLGLAESYNEQFF
TRBJ2-1	.	.	TRBV27	TGTGCCAGCAGTTCCTTGGGAGGTGAGCAGTTCTTC	CASSSLGGEQFF
TRBJ2-1	TRBD2	.	TRBV5-1	TGCGCCAGCAGCCCTAGACTAGCGGGAGTGGGTGTGGCCCCCTTTCCGGTCTTC	CASSPRLAGVGVAPFPVF
TRBJ2-2	TRBD2	.	TRBV10-3	TGTGCCATCAACAAGGGACTAGCGGGCCCAAGTAACACCGGGGAGCTGTTTTTT	CAINKGLAGPSNTGELFF
TRBJ2-6	.	.	TRBV21-1	TGTGCCCCCCCCGGGGGTATGGCCGGGGCCAACGTCCTGACTTTC	CAPPGGMAGANVLTF
TRBJ1-2	.	.	TRBV7-2	TGTGCCAGCAGCTTAGTGGTCCAGGGGCGGGTCTATGGCTACACCTTC	CASSLVVQGRVYGYTF
TRBJ2-5	TRBD1	.	TRBV28	TGTGCCAGCAGTGTGCCCCCGGGACAGGGAGCCAAGGGGGAGACCCAGTACTTC	CASSVPPGQGAKGETQYF
TRBJ2-3	TRBD1	.	TRBV28	TGTGCCAGCAGTACCCGGACAGGGTGGGGACCTACAGATACGCAGTATTTT	CASSTRTGWGPTDTQYF
TRBJ1-6	.	.	TRBV30	TGTGCCTGGAGGTCGAGCTCCTATAATTCACCCCTCCACTTT	CAWRSSSYNSPLHF
TRBJ1-3	.	.	TRBV29-1	TGCAGCGTTGTTAAGGCCCCGGGGTACACCATATATTTT	CSVVKAPGYTIYF
TRBJ2-3	.	.	TRBV27	TGTGCCAGCAGTTCTTTCCGGGGACACGCAGATACGCAGTATTTT	CASSSFRGHADTQYF
TRBJ2-7	.	.	TRBV5-4	TGTGCCAGCAGCTTTGGCAAACCTCCCTGGGAGCAGTACTTC	CASSFGKPPWEQYF
TRBJ2-5	.	.	TRBV4-2	TGTGCCAGCAGCCAAAAGGGCCGACTCCCCCGGGAGGAGACCCAGTACTTC	CASSQKGRLPREETQYF
TRBJ2-1	TRBD2	.	TRBV6-4	TGTGCCAGCAGTGTGTTGGCGGGAGGATACAATGAGCAGTTCTTC	CASSVLAGGYNEQFF
TRBJ2-7	.	.	TRBV30	TGTGCCTGGAGTCCCGACGCAGGGGCTGTCAACGAGCAGTACTTC	CAWSPDAGAVNEQYF
TRBJ1-3	.	few	TRBV4-1	TGCGCCAGCAGCCAAGCCGGGGACACCATATATTTT	CASSQAGDTIYF
TRBJ2-5	.	.	TRBV7-2	TGTGCCAGCAACCGGACTAACAAGCAAGAGACCCAGTACTTC	CASNRTNKQETQYF
TRBJ1-2	.	.	TRBV20-1	TGCAGTGCTACTTCAGGCTATGGCTACACCTTC	CSATSGYGYTF
TRBJ2-7	TRBD2	few	TRBV5-6	TGTGCCAGCAGCATCGGGACTAGCGGGAGTAGATACGAGCAGTACTTC	CASSIGTSGSRYEQYF
TRBJ2-7	TRBD2	few	TRBV28	TGTGCCAGCAGTCCTCCACTAGCGGGTCAGGTTTACGAGCAGTACTTC	CASSPPLAGQVYEQYF
TRBJ2-5	TRBD2	.	TRBV7-3	TGTGCCAGCAGCTTAAAACCCCGGGAGGTAAACCAAGAGACCCAGTACTTC	CASSLKPREVNQETQYF
TRBJ2-3	.	.	TRBV6-5	TGTGCCAGCAGTTATACCCTAGCGCTGGATACGCAGTATTTT	CASSYTLALDTQYF
TRBJ1-2	TRBD1	few	TRBV6-4	TGTGCCAGCAGTCGGACAGGGACTGGGGGGGGCTACACCTTC	CASSRTGTGGGYTF